Listed below are T cell receptor beta chains from one sample, sequenced in a study of CD8+CD57+ T cells in acquired aplastic anemia. Each CDR3 protein is one row after TCRdb ran MiXCR on the reads. Of some 240,000 distinct CDR3 sequences listed, 30% to 40% are singletons. Sequences were obtained from sorted CD4+, CD8+, or CD8+CD57+ T cells (not recorded which) from PBMCs. The receptor source for this set is a human donor in good health, serving as a control. Each CDR3 is given with its conserved first and last residue. D genes are given only for firm matches. The size field is filled for only some rows; it gives once, few, many or a size class.

V	J	D	size	DNA	CDR3
TRBV20-1	TRBJ2-3	.	few	TGCGGTGCTAGTTCCGGTGCTAGGACGGATACGCAGTATTTT	CGASSGARTDTQYF
TRBV19	TRBJ1-2	.	.	TGTGCCAGTAGGACAGAGGATGGCTACACCTTC	CASRTEDGYTF
TRBV6-4	TRBJ2-7	TRBD1	few	TGTGCCAGCAGTGACCACCTGTCGGGACAGGGGTGCTACGAGCAGTACTTC	CASSDHLSGQGCYEQYF
TRBV12-3/TRBV12-4	TRBJ1-5	.	few	TGTGCCAGCAGTTGGGGGGGGGATCAGCCCCAGCATTTT	CASSWGGDQPQHF
TRBV5-1	TRBJ1-1	TRBD1	few	TGCGCCAGCAGCTTGGCACTTGACAGGGCGACCACTGAAGCTTTCTTT	CASSLALDRATTEAFF
TRBV10-3	TRBJ2-7	TRBD1	.	TGTGCCATCAGTGCAAGACAGGGTATAGCTATCTACGAGCAGTACTTC	CAISARQGIAIYEQYF
TRBV11-2	TRBJ2-3	TRBD2	few	TGTGCCAGCAGCCCCCGAGGGCTAGCGGGAGGGACAGATACGCAGTATTTT	CASSPRGLAGGTDTQYF
TRBV6-1	TRBJ1-5	.	many	TGTGCCAGCCGCACAGGGAGCAATCAGCCCCAGCATTTT	CASRTGSNQPQHF
TRBV5-1	TRBJ2-7	TRBD2	many	TGCGCCAGCAGCTTAATTCCTAGCGGGAAGCAGTACTTC	CASSLIPSGKQYF
TRBV11-1	TRBJ2-1	.	.	TGTGCCAGCTCACCAAGACAGACCACCTACAATGAGCAGTTCTTC	CASSPRQTTYNEQFF
TRBV12-3/TRBV12-4	TRBJ2-1	TRBD2	.	TGTGCCAGCAGTCCACCGGGGGGCAATGAGCAGTTCTTC	CASSPPGGNEQFF
TRBV7-9	TRBJ1-5	.	many	TGTGCCAGCAGCTTAGGGGGGACGGGCAATCAGCCCCAGCATTTT	CASSLGGTGNQPQHF
TRBV5-6	TRBJ2-3	.	few	TGTGCCAGCAGCCCGAAGGGCAGGGGAACAGATACGCAGTATTTT	CASSPKGRGTDTQYF
TRBV5-1	TRBJ2-7	TRBD1	.	TGCGCCAGCAGCTTGTCCTGGGACAGATCCTCCTACGAGCAGTACTTC	CASSLSWDRSSYEQYF
TRBV10-3	TRBJ2-7	TRBD2	.	TGTGCCATCAGTGAGTCGCGGGAGGGAGGGGAGCAGTACTTC	CAISESREGGEQYF
TRBV9	TRBJ1-2	TRBD1	few	TGTGCCAGCAGCGCAAGACAGGGTTGGAACTATGGCTACACCTTC	CASSARQGWNYGYTF
TRBV5-1	TRBJ1-1	TRBD1	few	TGCGCCAGCAGCCTAGGACAGGGGACTCCAACCACTGAAGCTTTCTTT	CASSLGQGTPTTEAFF
TRBV6-2/TRBV6-3	TRBJ2-7	.	once	TGTGCCAGCGGGGACCAATACGAGCAGTACTTC	CASGDQYEQYF
TRBV10-1	TRBJ2-2	TRBD1	many	TGCGCCAGCAGTGAAGGCAGGGGGCAGGGCGGGGAGCTGTTTTTT	CASSEGRGQGGELFF
TRBV2	TRBJ1-1	.	many	TGTGCCAGCAGTGAAGGTGGAGGGGGTAGGGACACTGAAGCTTTCTTT	CASSEGGGGRDTEAFF
TRBV27	TRBJ1-5	.	few	TGTGCCAGCAGTTTATCACGCGGTAGCAATCAGCCCCAGCATTTT	CASSLSRGSNQPQHF
TRBV7-9	TRBJ1-2	.	.	TGTGCCAGCAGCTTGGGACTATCCAATGGCTACACCTTC	CASSLGLSNGYTF
TRBV10-3	TRBJ2-7	.	.	TGTGCCATCAGTGAGTCGATCGGGGCGAGGCACGAGCAGTACTTC	CAISESIGARHEQYF
TRBV10-3	TRBJ1-5	.	once	TGTGCCATCAGCTTACAGGGTTCGGGCAATCAGCCCCAGCATTTT	CAISLQGSGNQPQHF
TRBV20-1	TRBJ2-5	.	once	TGCAGTGCTAGAGAATCAGGACAGCAAGAGACCCAGTACTTC	CSARESGQQETQYF
TRBV5-1	TRBJ2-5	.	many	TGCGCCAGCAGCGGGGACGGACACCAAGAGACCCAGTACTTC	CASSGDGHQETQYF
TRBV29-1	TRBJ1-3	.	many	TGCAGCGCCGAAGGGGAATTTGGAAACACCATATATTTT	CSAEGEFGNTIYF
TRBV2	TRBJ1-1	.	once	TGTGCCAGCAGAGTAGTAACGAGCACTGAAGCCTTATTT	CASRVVTSTEALF
TRBV2	TRBJ2-1	.	many	TGTGCCAGCAGTGTGTTGGGAGGCGAGACTGTAAATGAGCAGTTCTTC	CASSVLGGETVNEQFF
TRBV5-1	TRBJ2-1	TRBD1	.	TGCGCCAGCAGCCCCGGACAGGGTGTGAATTCCGGTGAGCAGTTCTTC	CASSPGQGVNSGEQFF
TRBV7-8	TRBJ2-7	TRBD1	many	TGTGCCAGCAGCACGGGACAGGGGCTCTACGAGCAGTACTTC	CASSTGQGLYEQYF
TRBV5-1	TRBJ2-5	.	.	TGCGCCAGCAGCTTGGGACAGTTCCAAGAGACCCGGTACTTC	CASSLGQFQETRYF
TRBV9	TRBJ1-6	TRBD1	many	TGTGCCAGCAGCGCCCGGGACAGGAATTCACCCCTCCACTTT	CASSARDRNSPLHF
TRBV20-1	TRBJ1-6	TRBD1	.	TGCAGTGCTGACCGGGACAGGGATTCACCCCTCCACTTT	CSADRDRDSPLHF
TRBV2	TRBJ2-2	.	.	TGTGCCAGCAGTGAAGTTGGCTTGTGGAGTGCCAGTCTTGGGACCGGGGAGCTGTTTTTT	CASSEVGLWSASLGTGELFF
TRBV15	TRBJ2-7	.	.	TGTGCCACCAGCAGAAAGTTCACAGGGCTGGACGAGCAGTACTTC	CATSRKFTGLDEQYF
TRBV30	TRBJ2-3	.	.	TGTGCCTGGACGGGGGCAGTTAGCTCGGGCACAGATACGCAGTATTTT	CAWTGAVSSGTDTQYF
TRBV10-3	TRBJ1-2	.	.	TGTGCCAGCAGTGTAGACCTCTATGGCTACACCTTC	CASSVDLYGYTF
TRBV19	TRBJ2-7	.	many	TGTGCCAGTAGTATCGAACATACCTACGAGCAGTACTTC	CASSIEHTYEQYF
TRBV25-1	TRBJ2-5	.	.	TGTGCCAGCTCATCGGGACGCCTCCAAGAGACCCAGTACTTC	CASSSGRLQETQYF
TRBV18	TRBJ1-5	TRBD1	.	TGTGCCAGCTCACCTCAGGACAGGCTTCAGCCCCAGCATTTT	CASSPQDRLQPQHF
TRBV9	TRBJ2-1	TRBD1	.	TGTGCCAGCAGCCGAAGGACAGGGGAGTTTAATGAGCAGTTCTTC	CASSRRTGEFNEQFF
TRBV7-3	TRBJ2-7	.	.	TGTGCCAGCAGCTTAAACGGGGACGAGCAGTACTTC	CASSLNGDEQYF
TRBV2	TRBJ2-3	.	.	TGTGCCAGCAATCGAGCGCCCACAGATACGCAGTATTTT	CASNRAPTDTQYF
TRBV20-1	TRBJ2-3	TRBD2	many	TGCAGTGCTACACGCCTAGCGGGAGGGGGGACAGATACGCAGTATTTT	CSATRLAGGGTDTQYF
TRBV2	TRBJ2-1	TRBD1	many	TGTGCCAGCAGTCGTCAGAGGGGGCCCAGCTCCTACAATGAGCAGTTCTTC	CASSRQRGPSSYNEQFF
TRBV2	TRBJ2-7	.	many	TGTGCCAGCAGTGAGAGGACAGCTCAGTACTTC	CASSERTAQYF
TRBV7-3	TRBJ2-1	TRBD2	.	TGTGCCAGCAGCCATACTAGCGGGAGGGATTACAATGAGCAGTTCTTC	CASSHTSGRDYNEQFF
TRBV29-1	TRBJ2-1	TRBD2	.	TGCAGCGGTGCTAGCGGGGGCTCCTACAATGAGCAGTTCTTC	CSGASGGSYNEQFF
TRBV7-6	TRBJ2-7	.	many	TGTGCCAGCAGCTTAGACCCCACCTACGAGCAGTACTTC	CASSLDPTYEQYF
TRBV19	TRBJ1-5	TRBD1	once	TGTGCCAGTAGTATAAGGGGGGGACAGGGCAATCAGCCCCAGCATTTT	CASSIRGGQGNQPQHF
TRBV20-1	TRBJ2-5	TRBD2	once	TGCAGTGCTGGGCGTGGGACTAGCGGGAGACGCGGCGAGACCCAGTACTTC	CSAGRGTSGRRGETQYF
TRBV24-1	TRBJ2-3	TRBD1	many	TGTGCCACCAGTGAAAACGACAGGGTTGGACCAGATACGCAGTATTTT	CATSENDRVGPDTQYF
TRBV24-1	TRBJ1-5	TRBD1	.	TGTGCCACCAGGACCTTGCAGGGGGCAGCCCAGCATTTT	CATRTLQGAAQHF
TRBV20-1	TRBJ1-2	TRBD1	.	TGCAGTGCTAGAGGACAGGGACAGCTTAACTATGGCTACACCTTC	CSARGQGQLNYGYTF
TRBV19	TRBJ2-2	.	many	TGTGCCAGTATCTCAGGCGGGTATAACACCGGGGAGCTGTTTTTT	CASISGGYNTGELFF
TRBV2	TRBJ2-3	.	.	TGTGCCAGCCGGCGGACCACAGATACGCAGTATTTT	CASRRTTDTQYF
TRBV5-6	TRBJ1-2	.	once	TGTGCCAGCGGCAGGGCTCTAGGCTACACCTTC	CASGRALGYTF
TRBV18	TRBJ2-5	TRBD1	few	TGTGCCAGCTCGCCGGGACAGCTCCAAGAGACCCAGTACTTC	CASSPGQLQETQYF